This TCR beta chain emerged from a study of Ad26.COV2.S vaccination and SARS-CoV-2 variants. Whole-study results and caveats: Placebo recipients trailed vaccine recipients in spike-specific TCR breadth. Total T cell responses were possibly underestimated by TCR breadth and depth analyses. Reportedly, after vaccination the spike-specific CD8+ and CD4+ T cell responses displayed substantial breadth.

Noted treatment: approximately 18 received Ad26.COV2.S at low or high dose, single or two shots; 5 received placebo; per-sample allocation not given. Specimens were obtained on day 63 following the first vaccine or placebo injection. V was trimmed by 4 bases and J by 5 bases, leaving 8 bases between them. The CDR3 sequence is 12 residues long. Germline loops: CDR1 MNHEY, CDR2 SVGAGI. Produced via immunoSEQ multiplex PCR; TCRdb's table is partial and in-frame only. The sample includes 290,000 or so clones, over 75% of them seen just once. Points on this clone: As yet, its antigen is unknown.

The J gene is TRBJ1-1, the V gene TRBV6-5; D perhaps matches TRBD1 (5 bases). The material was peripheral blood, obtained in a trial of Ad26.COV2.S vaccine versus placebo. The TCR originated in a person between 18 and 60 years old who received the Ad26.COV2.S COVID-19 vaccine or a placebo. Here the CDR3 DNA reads TGTGCCAGCAGTTCTACAGGAACTGAAGCTTTCTTT. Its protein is CASSSTGTEAFF.